This T cell receptor beta chain was retrieved from a study of T cell changes during pregnancy in multiple sclerosis. Germline loops: CDR1 MGHRA, CDR2 YSYEKL. V was clipped by 4 bases and J by 2 bases; unmatched bases: 7. This CDR3 contains 16 residues. Profiled with immunoSEQ multiplex PCR; TCRdb holds only in-frame clones, not every one. The table shows over 90,000 clones, with 85% to 95% occurring only once. Sequenced material: peripheral blood, taken before pregnancy. This chain links TRBV4-1 with TRBJ2-3, with 9 nucleotides matching TRBD1. This TCR came from a female donor with multiple sclerosis, enrolled in a pregnancy study. CDR3 sequence: CASSPRGQGNTDTQYF. The CDR3 coding sequence is TGCGCCAGCAGCCCCCGGGGACAGGGAAACACAGATACGCAGTATTTT.